The clone carrying this T cell receptor (beta chain) has at least ten counts. Antigen: not known. The sample belongs to a study of CD8 T cells in ankylosing spondylitis. Study-wide results and limits: Ankylosing spondylitis blood appeared to carry a characteristic TCR beta motif of several highly homologous variants.

Trimming removed 5 bases from V and 1 base from J; junction bases left unmatched: 4. Per the germline V gene, CDR1 is SGHRS and CDR2 is YFSETQ. The CDR3 runs to 15 residues. A quantitative 5'-RACE method, one with molecular barcodes, was used to make TCR beta libraries. A single record per CDR3 protein comes from TCRdb applying MiXCR to the 5' RACE reads. The table records roughly 230,000 distinct CDR3 sequences, 15% to 20% of them present only once. This receptor was obtained from a male donor with ankylosing spondylitis or in good health (not recorded which). Sequenced sample: blood, either unsorted or a sorted T cell fraction (not recorded which). The chain uses TRBV5-1 and TRBJ2-3; 10 nucleotides match TRBD1. Here the CDR3 DNA reads TGCGCCAGCAGTACTGGGACAGGGGGCACAGATACGCAGTATTTT. This gives the protein CASSTGTGGTDTQYF.